The TCR beta chain described here comes from a study of cytotoxic CD8 clonotypes in ibrutinib-treated CLL. Background on the study: The samples contained around 250,000 productive templates on average. They also contained an average of about 100,000 productive rearrangements.

For TCR beta libraries, roughly 1.9 micrograms of genomic DNA were obtained from cryopreserved PBMCs. This table comes from immunoSEQ multiplex PCR, and its TCRdb copy is limited to in-frame clones, with some not included. The data contain roughly 130,000 clones, approximately 89% of them singletons. The study's findings and limits: At the start, clonality exceeded age-matched healthy donors and followed circulating CD8+ T-cell counts. The clonality went up when patients responded to ibrutinib and dropped back toward baseline at progression.

Note on this clone: Its target is unknown.

The germline gives CDR1 MNHEY, CDR2 SVGAGI. Trimming took off 3 bases at V and 3 bases at J, with 5 bases between the two ends. The CDR3 loop spans 12 amino acids. The chain carries TRBV6-5 and TRBJ1-2; D gene unclear. The sequenced sample was PBMCs, obtained after 12 months of ibrutinib treatment. The source of this sequence is a human donor with chronic lymphocytic leukemia. CDR3 residues: CASSYGDYGYTF. The DNA for the CDR3 is TGTGCCAGCAGTTATGGCGACTATGGCTACACCTTC.